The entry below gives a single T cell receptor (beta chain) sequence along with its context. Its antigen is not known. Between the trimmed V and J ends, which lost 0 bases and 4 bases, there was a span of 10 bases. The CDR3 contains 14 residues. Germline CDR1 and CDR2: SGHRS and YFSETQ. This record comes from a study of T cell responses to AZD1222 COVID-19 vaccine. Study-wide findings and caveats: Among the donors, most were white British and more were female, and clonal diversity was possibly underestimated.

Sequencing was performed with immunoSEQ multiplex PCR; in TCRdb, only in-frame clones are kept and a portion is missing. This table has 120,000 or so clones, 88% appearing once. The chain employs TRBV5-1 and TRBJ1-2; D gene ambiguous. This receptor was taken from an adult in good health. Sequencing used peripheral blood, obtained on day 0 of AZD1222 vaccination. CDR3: CASSLDGETYGYTF. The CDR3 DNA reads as TGCGCCAGCAGCTTGGATGGGGAAACCTATGGCTACACCTTC.